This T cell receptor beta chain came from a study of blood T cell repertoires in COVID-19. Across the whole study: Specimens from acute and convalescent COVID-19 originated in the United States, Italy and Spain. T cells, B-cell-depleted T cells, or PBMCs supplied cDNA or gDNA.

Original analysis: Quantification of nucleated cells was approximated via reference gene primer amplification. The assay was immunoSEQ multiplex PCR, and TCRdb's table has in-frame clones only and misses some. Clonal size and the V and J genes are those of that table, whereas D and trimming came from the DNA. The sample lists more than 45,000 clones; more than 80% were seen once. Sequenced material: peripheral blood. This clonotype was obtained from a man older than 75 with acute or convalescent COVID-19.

CDR3 nucleotide sequence: TGTGCCAGCAGCCCGCGGGACAGGGTTCCCTACGAGCAGTACTTC. Translation: CASSPRDRVPYEQYF. This chain uses TRBV7-2 with TRBJ2-7, with 9 bases that match TRBD1. Trimming removed 5 bases from V and 2 bases from J; junction bases left unmatched: 7. Germline-derived CDR1 and CDR2 are SGHTA and FQGNSA. This CDR3 contains 15 residues.